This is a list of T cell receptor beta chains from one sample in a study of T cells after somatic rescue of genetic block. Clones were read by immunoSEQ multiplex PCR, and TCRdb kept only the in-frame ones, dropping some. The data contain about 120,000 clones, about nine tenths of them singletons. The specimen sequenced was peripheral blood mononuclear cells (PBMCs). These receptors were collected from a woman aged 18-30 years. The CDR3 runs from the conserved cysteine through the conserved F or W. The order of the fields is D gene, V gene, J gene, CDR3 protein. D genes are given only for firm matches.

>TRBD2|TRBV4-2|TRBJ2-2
CASSHFGTSGVGELFF
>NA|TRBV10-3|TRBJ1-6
CAISELQNSPLHF
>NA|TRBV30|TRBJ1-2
CAWSSGNYGYTF
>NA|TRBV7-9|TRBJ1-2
CASSLIQGYGYTF
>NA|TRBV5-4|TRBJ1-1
CASLIWGGNTEAFF
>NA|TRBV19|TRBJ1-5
CASRRSLSNQPQHF
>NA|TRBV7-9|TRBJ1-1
CASSLAMAGRTEAFF
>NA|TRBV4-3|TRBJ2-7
CASSHVRGREQYF
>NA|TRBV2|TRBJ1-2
CASWGRGSVGYGYTF
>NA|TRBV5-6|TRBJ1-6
CASSWGVNNSPLHF
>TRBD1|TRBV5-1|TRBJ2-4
CASSMGDRDDIQYF
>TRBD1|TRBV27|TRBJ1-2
CASSLSGGTDINYGYTF
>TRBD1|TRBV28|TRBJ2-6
CASVPGTGGLDGANVLTF
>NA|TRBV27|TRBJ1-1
CASLRPGNTEAFF
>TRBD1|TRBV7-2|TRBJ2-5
CASSWGQQETQYF
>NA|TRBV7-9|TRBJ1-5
CASSLVGAPGNQPQHF
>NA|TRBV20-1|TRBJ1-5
CSARARETQHF
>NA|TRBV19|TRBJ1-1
CASSISVLDGTEAFF
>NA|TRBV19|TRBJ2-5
CASSRAEQETQYF
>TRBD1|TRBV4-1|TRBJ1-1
CASSHRTGRNTEAFF
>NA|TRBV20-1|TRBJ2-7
CSASPTGEQYF
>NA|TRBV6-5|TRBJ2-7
CASSYRVQSSYEQYF
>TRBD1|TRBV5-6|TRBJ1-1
CASSSDRGTEAFF
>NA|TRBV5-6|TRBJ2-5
CASSGETQYF
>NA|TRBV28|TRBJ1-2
CASIPGMINYGYTF
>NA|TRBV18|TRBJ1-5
CASSPRTASNQPQHF
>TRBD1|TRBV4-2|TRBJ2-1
CASSQGRDRSGSEQFF
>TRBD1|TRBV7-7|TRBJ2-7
CASSLAEGAREQYF
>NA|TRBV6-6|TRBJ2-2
CASTQAGTGELFF
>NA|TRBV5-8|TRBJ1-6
CASSTDGYYNSPLHF
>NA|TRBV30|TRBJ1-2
CAWRRGRTHYGYTF
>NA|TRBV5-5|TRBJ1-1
CASSLGGVPEAFF
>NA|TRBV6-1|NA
CASSEALPYRYEQYF
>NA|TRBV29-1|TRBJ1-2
CSVLIERAANYGYTF
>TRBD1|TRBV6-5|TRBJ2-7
CASHRTGAYEQYF
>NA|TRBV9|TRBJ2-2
CASSALGTANTGELFF
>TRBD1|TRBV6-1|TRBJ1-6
CASSELTGRDSPLHF
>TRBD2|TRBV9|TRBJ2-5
CASSVGGGIQETQYF
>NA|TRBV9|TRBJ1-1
CASSPYGGNTEAFF
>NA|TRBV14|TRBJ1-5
CASSLNQPQHF
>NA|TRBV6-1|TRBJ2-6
CATSGPSRGANVLTF
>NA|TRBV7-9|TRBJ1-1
CASSPVAPQGTFF
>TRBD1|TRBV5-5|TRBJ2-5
CASSPHPTGQETQYF
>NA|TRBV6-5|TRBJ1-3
CASRDDSSGNTIYF
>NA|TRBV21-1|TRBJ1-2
CASSKDLKEPKGYTF
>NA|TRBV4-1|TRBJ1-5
CASSSGPEQPQHF
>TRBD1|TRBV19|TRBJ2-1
CASSPGQGGYNEQFF